This T cell receptor (beta chain) originates from a study of cytomegalovirus exposure and HLA in healthy donors. The PCR used 60 Vbeta and 13 Jbeta primers. In the source study's methods: Later, an analysis found 80 million or so unique TCR beta chains, and roughly 10 million of these were shared. Produced via immunoSEQ multiplex PCR; TCRdb's table is partial and in-frame only. The V and J calls and clone size are taken from that table; D and trimming were inferred from the DNA. The sample consists of around 100,000 clones, approximately 79% of them appearing once. The CDR3 sequence is 15 residues long. Unmatched junction bases numbered 2, after V lost 3 bases and J lost 6 bases. The V gene's germline CDR1 is LGHNA and CDR2 YNFKEQ. A remark on this clone: Antigen unknown.

Study-wide points: Rates of TCR association differed by HLA locus in a later analysis, with DRB1 highest and HLA-C lowest.

Sequencing was performed on PBMCs. The chain carries TRBV4-2 and TRBJ2-1, with 13 nucleotides matching TRBD2. The TCR originated in a woman between 55 and 75 years old in good health and CMV-seropositive. The CDR3 region has the DNA TGTGCCAGCAGCCATACTAGCGGGAGGGGCAATGAGCAGTTCTTC. This gives the protein CASSHTSGRGNEQFF.